This T cell receptor (beta chain) was sequenced for a study of cytomegalovirus exposure and HLA in healthy donors. Researchers ran the PCR with 60 Vbeta and 13 Jbeta primers. Assay used: immunoSEQ multiplex PCR; TCRdb lists only in-frame clones, some missing. The table shows around 130,000 clones, with 80% to 85% occurring only once. The length of the CDR3 is 16 residues. The trim removed 4 bases at V and 6 bases at J, leaving 11 bases unmatched. Germline V lookup: CDR1 SEHNR, CDR2 FQNEAQ (reference sequence). This TCR derives from a female donor in good health and CMV-seronegative. The sample consisted of PBMCs. This rearrangement joins TRBV7-9 to TRBJ1-4; 7 nucleotides line up with TRBD1. Here the CDR3 reads CASSSRLTGLDEKLFF. The CDR3 bases are TGTGCCAGCAGCTCCCGCTTGACAGGGTTAGATGAAAAACTGTTTTTT.